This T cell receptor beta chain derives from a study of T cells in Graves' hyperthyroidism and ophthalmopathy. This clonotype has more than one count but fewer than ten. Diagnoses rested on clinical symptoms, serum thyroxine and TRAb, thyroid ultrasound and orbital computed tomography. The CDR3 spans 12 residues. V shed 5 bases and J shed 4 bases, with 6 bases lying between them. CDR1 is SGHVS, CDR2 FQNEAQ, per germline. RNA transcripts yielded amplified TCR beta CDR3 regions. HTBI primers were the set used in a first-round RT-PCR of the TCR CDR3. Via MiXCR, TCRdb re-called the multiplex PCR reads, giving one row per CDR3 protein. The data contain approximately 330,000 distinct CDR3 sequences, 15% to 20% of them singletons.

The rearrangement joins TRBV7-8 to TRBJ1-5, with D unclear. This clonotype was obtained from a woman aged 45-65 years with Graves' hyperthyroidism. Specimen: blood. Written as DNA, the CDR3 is TGTGCCAGCAGCGAAAGAAATCAGCCCCAGCATTTT. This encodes CASSERNQPQHF.